This passage covers 31 T cell receptor beta chains from one sample sequenced in a study of identical twins. TCRdb processed the 5' RACE reads anew with MiXCR; each CDR3 protein has one entry. The repertoire holds hundreds of thousands of distinct CDR3 sequences, with approximately 6% as singletons. Source material: naive T cells sorted from blood. These receptors originate from a man younger than 35 in good health.

The chain is built from TRBV6-5 and TRBJ1-2; TRBD1 is a possible D gene (6 bases). The V end lost 4 bases, the J end lost 4 bases, and 19 bases lay between the germline ends. The CDR3 has 16 residues. Per the germline V gene, CDR1 is MNHEY and CDR2 is SVGAGI. DNA of the CDR3: TGTGCCAGCAGTTCCAACGGGACACCCGGAAGCTATGGCTACACCTTC. As protein: CASSSNGTPGSYGYTF.

This clonotype was picked up many times. The genes are TRBV12-3 or TRBV12-4 and TRBJ1-1; tentatively, D is TRBD1 (5 bases). The CDR3 length is 13 residues. V was shortened by 2 bases and J by 10 bases, with 14 bases between the two germline ends. CDR3 coding DNA: TGTGCCAGCAGTTTAATCGAAACAGGAGGAGCTTTCTTT. Protein sequence: CASSLIETGGAFF.

The table lists this clonotype with many counts. The gene calls are TRBV28 and TRBJ2-5, with D possibly matching TRBD2 (6 bases). The CDR3 extends over 16 amino acids. With 3 bases removed from V and 2 bases from J, the gap between germline ends came to 16 bases. Germline V gene lookup returns CDR1 MDHEN and CDR2 SYDVKM. The CDR3: CASSLAGRLHQETQYF. Written as DNA, the CDR3 is TGTGCCAGCAGTTTGGCCGGGAGACTACATCAAGAGACCCAGTACTTC. The full variable domain, in which reference TRBV28 and TRBJ2-5 provide the parts outside the CDR3, is DVKVTQSSRYLVKRTGEKVFLECVQDMDHENMFWYRQDPGLGLRLIYFSYDVKMKEKGDIPEGYSVSREKKERFSLILESASTNQTSMYLCASSLAGRLHQETQYFGPGTRLLVL.

This clonotype was seen repeatedly, ten times or more. This rearrangement joins TRBV21-1 to TRBJ2-5. TRBV21-1 has pseudogene status. This CDR3 has 14 residues. Here the CDR3 DNA reads TGTGCCAGCAGCAAAGAGGAAAAGGCAGAGACCCAGTACTTC. As protein: CASSKEEKAETQYF.

With respect to this clonotype: A much larger clone lies a single base off, so this may be a read error. The chain uses TRBV12-3 or TRBV12-4 and TRBJ1-6; D ambiguous. CDR3 length: 11 residues. V was cut by 4 bases and J by 9 bases, with 4 bases left in between. In DNA form, the CDR3 reads TGTGCCAGCAGTTCTAGTTCACCCCTCCACTTT. Translating gives CASSSSSPLHF.

Ten or more counts support this clonotype. The rearrangement joins TRBV7-9 to TRBJ2-3, with TRBD2 matching over 10 bases. This CDR3 has 16 residues. J gave up 2 bases and V 2 bases, and 4 bases lay outside the gene matches. Germline CDR1 SEHNR, CDR2 FQNEAQ (reference sequence). As DNA, the CDR3 is TGTGCCAGCAGCTTATCTAGCGGGAGAACCACAGATACGCAGTATTTT. Amino acids: CASSLSSGRTTDTQYF. Full variable domain (outside the CDR3, taken from reference TRBV7-9 and TRBJ2-3): DTGVSQNPRHKITKRGQNVTFRCDPISEHNRLYWYRQTLGQGPEFLTYFQNEAQLEKSRLLSDRFSAERPKGSFSTLEIQRTEQGDSAMYLCASSLSSGRTTDTQYFGPGTRLTVL.

This clonotype occurred a few times. This chain joins TRBV15 and TRBJ2-3; 11 nucleotides align to TRBD2. The trim removed 3 bases at V and 10 bases at J, leaving 21 bases unmatched. Germline lookup yields CDR1 LNHNV and CDR2 YYDKDF (reference sequence). The CDR3 is made up of 19 amino acids. In nucleotides, the CDR3 is TGTGCCACCAGCAGCCCCCCCCCTAGCGGGAGGCCAAGGGGGAGGGCGCAGTATTTT. This encodes CATSSPPPSGRPRGRAQYF.

This clonotype was found many times. J is TRBJ2-3 and V is TRBV7-2; the D is unclear. CDR1 and CDR2 from the germline V gene are SGHTA and FQGNSA. CDR3 length equals 14 residues. V was trimmed by 1 base and J by 4 bases, leaving 9 bases between them. CDR3 nucleotides: TGTGCCAGCAGCTTAGGAGTCATGGCAGATACGCAGTATTTT. Encoded protein: CASSLGVMADTQYF.

This clonotype was counted a few times. The chain links TRBV20-1 to TRBJ1-5; D is uncertain. Per the germline V gene, CDR1 is DFQATT and CDR2 is SNEGSKA (reference sequence). V shed 5 bases and J shed 5 bases, with 10 bases lying between them. The length of the CDR3 is 12 residues. In DNA form, the CDR3 reads TGCAGTGCTGCCCGAGAGGATCAGCCCCAGCATTTT. Its translation: CSAAREDQPQHF.

This clonotype was seen a few times. Here the CDR3 DNA reads TGCGCCAGCAGCTTGGACGGACAGGGGGAGAACACTGAAGCTTTCTTT. This sequence encodes CASSLDGQGENTEAFF. This chain joins TRBV5-1 and TRBJ1-1; 10 bases align to TRBD1. This CDR3 is built from 16 residues. Germline V gene data show CDR1 as SGHRS and CDR2 as YFSETQ. V trimming: 0 bases; J trimming: 1 base; junction bases outside the gene matches: 3.

In this sample, this clonotype turned up many times. The chain couples TRBV27 to TRBJ1-5; no reliable D call. The germline V and J ends were trimmed by 6 bases and 6 bases, with 9 bases remaining between them. There are 12 residues in the CDR3. Looked up from germline, CDR1 is MNHEY and CDR2 is SMNVEV (reference sequence). The CDR3 loop is CASRDPGQPQHF. CDR3 coding DNA: TGTGCCAGCAGGGATCCTGGTCAGCCCCAGCATTTT.

Only a few counts were recorded for this clonotype. The rearrangement links TRBV20-1 to TRBJ1-1, with D tentatively TRBD1 (5 bases). Germline V CDR1 and CDR2: DFQATT, SNEGSKA (reference sequence). Trimming stripped 1 base from V and 0 bases from J, with 9 bases between. The CDR3 is made up of 14 amino acids. Written as DNA, the CDR3 is TGCAGTGCTAGAGTGGGGGGGGTGAACACTGAAGCTTTCTTT. This encodes CSARVGGVNTEAFF.

This clonotype turned up a few times. This sequence joins TRBV5-1 and TRBJ2-1, with 8 bases that match TRBD2. The germline CDR1 and CDR2 sequences are SGHRS and YFSETQ. Unmatched junction bases numbered 6, after V lost 8 bases and J lost 2 bases. This CDR3 has 14 amino acids. The CDR3 reads CASKREPTYNEQFF. DNA for the CDR3: TGCGCCAGTAAGCGGGAGCCAACCTACAATGAGCAGTTCTTC.

J is TRBJ2-7 and V is TRBV6-6; D is uncertain. The CDR3 loop spans 13 amino acids. The ends were cut back, 0 bases at V and 5 bases at J, with 8 bases in the middle. From germline, CDR1 is MNHNY and CDR2 SVGAGI (reference sequence). The CDR3 DNA is TGTGCCAGCAGTTACTCCAGCTGGAACGAGCAGTACTTC. Translation gives CASSYSSWNEQYF.

This clonotype was observed once. A much larger clone is a single base away; this may be a read error. The J gene is TRBJ2-7, the V gene TRBV20-1, with 8 bases aligning to TRBD2. The trim removed 5 bases at V and 6 bases at J, leaving 6 bases unmatched. The germline gives CDR1 DFQATT, CDR2 SNEGSKA (reference sequence). The CDR3 loop spans 12 amino acids. The CDR3: CSAGGLGSEQYF. As DNA, the CDR3 is TGCAGTGCTGGGGGACTAGGATCCGAGCAGTACTTC.

The chain joins TRBV28 to TRBJ2-5; D unclear. This CDR3 contains 15 residues. The germline V gene has CDR1 MDHEN and CDR2 SYDVKM. Trimming removed 3 bases at V and 5 bases at J, with 16 bases between. CDR3 coding DNA: TGTGCCAGCAGTTTGAGGCCAATCCCCCGGGAGACCCAGTACTTC. Translating it yields CASSLRPIPRETQYF.

This clonotype has more than one count but fewer than ten. The chain employs TRBV19 and TRBJ2-1; possibly TRBD1 for D (6 bases). Looked up from germline, CDR1 is LNHDA and CDR2 is SQIVND (reference sequence). V was pared by 8 bases and J by 6 bases, with 14 bases between. There are 13 residues in the CDR3. The CDR3 sequence is CASATGLSNEQFF. DNA of the CDR3: TGTGCCAGTGCGACAGGCCTATCCAATGAGCAGTTCTTC.

The V and J genes are TRBV29-1 and TRBJ2-6; weak D call: TRBD1 (6 bases). V was trimmed by 4 bases and J by 2 bases, leaving 15 bases between them. Per germline, CDR1 SQVTM and CDR2 ANQGSEA. The CDR3 covers 16 residues. CDR3 in amino acids: CSVVGRGAAGANVLTF. The CDR3 DNA is TGCAGCGTTGTAGGCAGGGGAGCGGCTGGGGCCAACGTCCTGACTTTC.

This clonotype showed up just a few times. The chain joins TRBV5-6 to TRBJ2-7; 7 bases map to TRBD2. Germline V gives CDR1 SGHDT, CDR2 YYEEEE. V shed 0 bases, J shed 5 bases, and the junction held 11 bases outside the gene matches. The CDR3 covers 16 residues. In DNA, the CDR3 is TGTGCCAGCAGCTTGGACGTGGGAGGGGATGACGACGAGCAGTACGTC. Translated: CASSLDVGGDDDEQYV.

The chain carries TRBV12-3 or TRBV12-4 and TRBJ2-3, with TRBD2 matching over 10 bases. The CDR3 is 15 residues long. V shed 6 bases, J shed 9 bases, and the junction held 12 bases outside the gene matches. CDR3 residues: CASSPPSSGSFTQYF. CDR3 bases: TGTGCCAGCAGCCCCCCTTCTAGCGGGAGCTTCACGCAGTATTTT.

This chain connects TRBV20-1 to TRBJ2-4; TRBD2 agrees at 8 bases. The CDR3 has 12 residues. Germline assignment: CDR1 DFQATT and CDR2 SNEGSKA (reference sequence). The ends lost 8 bases at V and 0 bases at J; junction bases unmatched: 0. The CDR3: CSLAGAKNIQYF. In DNA, the CDR3 is TGCAGTCTAGCGGGAGCCAAAAACATTCAGTACTTC.

The chain carries TRBV18 and TRBJ1-4; tentatively, D is TRBD1 (6 bases). The ends were cut back, 0 bases at V and 8 bases at J, with 13 bases in the middle. CDR1 and CDR2 from the germline V gene are KGHSH and LQKENI. This CDR3 has 15 residues. The DNA for the CDR3 is TGTGCCAGCTCACCACCGTGGGGGCCCCGGGAAAAACTGTTTTTT. Translation: CASSPPWGPREKLFF.

This clonotype was counted ten times or more. V and J are TRBV4-3 and TRBJ2-1; D remains ambiguous. The germline V gene encodes CDR1 LGHNA and CDR2 YSLEER. Trimming removed 3 bases at V and 5 bases at J, with 8 bases between. The CDR3 is made up of 13 amino acids. The CDR3 nucleotides are TGCGCCAGCAGCCAGGTTGGGAACAATGAGCAGTTCTTC. It codes for CASSQVGNNEQFF.

This clonotype was recorded many times. The limits of the CDR3 on the DNA are not certain, so only TCRdb's listed CDR3 is given. The chain uses TRBV20-1 and TRBJ1-2. Germline loops: CDR1 DFQATT, CDR2 SNEGSKA (reference sequence). The CDR3 is 13 residues long, counting both termini. The CDR3 loop reads CSALHFGNYGYTF.

V is TRBV4-1 and J is TRBJ1-2; maybe TRBD1 (6 bases). The CDR3 totals 15 residues. V was clipped by 0 bases and J by 2 bases, with 10 bases between them. Germline V gene sequence: CDR1 MGHRA, CDR2 YSYEKL. The DNA for the CDR3 is TGCGCCAGCAGCCAAGAACAGGGTTACAACTATGGCTACACCTTC. Translated: CASSQEQGYNYGYTF.

This clonotype came up many times. The chain has TRBV27 and TRBJ2-2, with a weak D call TRBD1 (5 bases). Germline V CDR1 and CDR2: MNHEY, SMNVEV (reference sequence). CDR3 size: 16 residues. V shed 5 bases and J shed 0 bases, with 13 bases lying between them. The CDR3 protein is CASSPFETANTGELFF. For the CDR3, the DNA is TGTGCCAGCAGTCCGTTCGAGACAGCGAACACCGGGGAGCTGTTTTTT.

This clonotype came up a few times. This chain connects TRBV4-1 to TRBJ1-1; TRBD1 is a possible D gene (6 bases). The V gene's germline CDR1 is MGHRA and CDR2 YSYEKL. V was clipped by 3 bases and J by 5 bases, with 13 bases between them. The CDR3 has 14 residues. For the CDR3, the DNA is TGCGCCAGCAGCCATCCGGAGGGGGGGACTGAAGCTTTCTTT. It codes for CASSHPEGGTEAFF.

This clonotype was found many times. The chain has TRBV7-6 and TRBJ2-1, with 8 bases matching TRBD2. The CDR3 length is 16 residues. V lost 2 bases and J lost 5; bases outside the gene matches: 8. CDR1 and CDR2 (germline): SGHVS, FNYEAQ. The CDR3 region is CASSLRLTAGDNEQFF. The CDR3 DNA is TGTGCCAGCAGCTTAAGGTTGACAGCGGGAGACAATGAGCAGTTCTTC.

The V gene is TRBV7-2, the J gene TRBJ2-7, with TRBD2 matching 8 bases. Germline loops: CDR1 SGHTA, CDR2 FQGNSA. V gave up 4 bases and J gave up 4 bases; unmatched junction bases: 3. The CDR3 spans 13 residues. The CDR3 sequence: CASSYGGVYEQYF. As DNA, the CDR3 is TGTGCCAGCAGCTACGGGGGGGTTTACGAGCAGTACTTC. The whole variable domain, remainder taken from reference TRBV7-2 and TRBJ2-7, is GAGVSQSPSNKVTEKGKDVELRCDPISGHTALYWYRQSLGQGLEFLIYFQGNSAPDKSGLPSDRFSAERTGGSVSTLTIQRTQQEDSAVYLCASSYGGVYEQYFGPGTRLTVT.

This clonotype was observed many times. J is TRBJ2-1 and V is TRBV9, with 8 bases lining up with TRBD2. Germline V CDR1 and CDR2: SGDLS, YYNGEE. The CDR3 extends over 15 amino acids. With V trimmed by 7 bases and J by 0 bases, 6 bases remained unmatched. CDR3 coding DNA: TGTGCCAGCTCTAGCGGGCCAAGCTCCTACAATGAGCAGTTCTTC. It yields the protein CASSSGPSSYNEQFF.

This chain's CDR3 is CASSGRQPHNEQFF. Written as DNA, the CDR3 is TGTGCCAGCAGTGGGAGACAACCCCACAATGAGCAGTTCTTC. V is TRBV27 and J is TRBJ2-1; a weak D match, TRBD2 (5 bases). The length of the CDR3 is 14 residues. Between the trimmed V and J ends, which lost 5 bases and 5 bases, there was a span of 13 bases. Germline V gives CDR1 MNHEY, CDR2 SMNVEV (reference sequence).